The 26 T cell receptor beta chains listed next were all sequenced from one sample in a study of response to subunit inactivated influenza vaccine. TCRdb reprocessed the RT-PCR reads via MiXCR and lists one record per CDR3 protein. The table shows 500,000 to 600,000 distinct CDR3 sequences, with 12% to 15% occurring only once. The source was PBMCs from blood, collected 11 to 12 days after vaccination. The receptors come from a man aged 50-60 years who received an inactivated influenza vaccine.

The chain is built from TRBV4-3 and TRBJ2-1; TRBD1 matches at 8 bases. This CDR3 is 16 amino acids long. Germline loops: CDR1 LGHNA, CDR2 YSLEER. V lost 2 bases, J lost 4 bases, and 7 bases stayed unmatched. The chain's CDR3 is CASSQHHRGRYNEQFF. The CDR3 nucleotides are TGCGCCAGCAGCCAACACCACAGGGGGAGATACAATGAGCAGTTCTTC.

This clonotype turned up a few times. This chain links TRBV12-3 or TRBV12-4 with TRBJ1-2, with D unclear. The ends were cut back, 3 bases at V and 4 bases at J, with 6 bases in the middle. The CDR3 has 12 amino acids. This CDR3 is CASSFGVYGYTF. Written as DNA, the CDR3 is TGTGCCAGCAGTTTTGGGGTCTATGGCTACACCTTC.

This clonotype was picked up a small number of times. The rearrangement uses TRBV7-9 and TRBJ1-1; D unresolved. The germline V gene encodes CDR1 SEHNR and CDR2 FQNEAQ (reference sequence). This CDR3 is built from 15 residues. Trimming took 4 bases from V and 1 from J, leaving 13 bases between them. CDR3 in amino acids: CASSSKILSNTEAFF. The CDR3 nucleotides read TGTGCCAGCAGCTCGAAAATCCTGTCGAACACTGAAGCTTTCTTT.

This clonotype was counted a few times. The rearrangement uses TRBV12-3 or TRBV12-4 and TRBJ1-5; D is perhaps TRBD1 (5 bases). The CDR3 length is 13 residues. V lost 6 bases to trimming and J lost 5 bases, with 11 bases between them. The CDR3 nucleotides are TGTGCCAGCAGACATTTGGGGGATCAGCCCCAGCATTTT. This codes for CASRHLGDQPQHF.

This clonotype was found a few times. The rearrangement joins TRBV27 to TRBJ2-3, with D tentatively TRBD2 (5 bases). Trimming took off 1 base at V and 2 bases at J, with 13 bases between the two ends. The CDR3 extends over 16 amino acids. In germline, CDR1 is MNHEY, CDR2 SMNVEV (reference sequence). CDR3 loop: CASSLWASFPTDTQYF. CDR3 nucleotide sequence: TGTGCCAGCAGTTTATGGGCTAGCTTCCCCACAGATACGCAGTATTTT.

V usage is TRBV10-2 and J usage is TRBJ2-1; 12 bases are shared with TRBD2. Germline assignment: CDR1 WSHSY and CDR2 SAAADI. The CDR3 runs to 19 residues. Trimming cost V 0 bases and J 0 bases; bases outside gene matches: 6. The CDR3 nucleotides read TGCGCCAGCAGTGAGTCGAGGGGACTAGCGGGCGCCTCCTACAATGAGCAGTTCTTC. Encoded protein: CASSESRGLAGASYNEQFF.

The rearrangement uses TRBV7-6 and TRBJ2-3; 8 bases line up with TRBD1. The germline CDR1 and CDR2 sequences are SGHVS and FNYEAQ. The junction had 8 bases not matched to a gene; V was cut back by 2 bases and J by 1 base. CDR3 size: 17 residues. CDR3 DNA sequence: TGTGCCAGCAGCTTATCCCAGGGGGCGTCGGGCACAGATACGCAGTATTTT. This translates into CASSLSQGASGTDTQYF. Supplemented by reference TRBV7-6 and TRBJ2-3, the full variable domain reads GAGVSQSPRYKVTKRGQDVALRCDPISGHVSLYWYRQALGQGPEFLTYFNYEAQQDKSGLPNDRFSAERPEGSISTLTIQRTEQRDSAMYRCASSLSQGASGTDTQYFGPGTRLTVL.

The V gene is TRBV29-1, the J gene TRBJ2-5, with 9 bases identical to TRBD1. V dropped 6 bases and J dropped 5; count of bases not matched to a gene: 7. CDR1 is SQVTM and CDR2 is ANQGSEA in the germline V gene. The CDR3 contains 13 residues. CDR3 in amino acids: CSVKTGGRETQYF. The CDR3 DNA reads TGCAGCGTAAAAACAGGGGGCCGGGAGACCCAGTACTTC.

The genes are TRBV14 and TRBJ1-3, with TRBD1 identical over 11 bases. CDR1 SGHDN and CDR2 FVKESK come from the germline V gene. V dropped 5 bases and J dropped 8; count of bases not matched to a gene: 11. This CDR3 comprises 16 residues. CDR3 protein: CASSEDRGHLMDTIYF. The DNA of the CDR3 is TGTGCCAGCAGCGAGGACAGGGGGCATCTGATGGACACCATATATTTT.

In this sample, this clonotype turned up a few times. V and J are TRBV12-3 or TRBV12-4 and TRBJ2-4; D might be TRBD2 (6 bases). Trimming pared 6 bases from V and 1 base from J, leaving 13 bases between. The CDR3 runs to 15 residues. The CDR3 coding sequence is TGTGCCAGCAGCCGGGACTCCACGGCCAAAAACATTCAGTACTTC. Translating it yields CASSRDSTAKNIQYF.

As for this clonotype: An end of the junction differs from the germline gene, which may be a read error. The chain couples TRBV7-7 to TRBJ2-1; no clear D gene. Per germline, CDR1 SSHAT and CDR2 FNYEAQ (reference sequence). The length of the CDR3 is 13 residues. CDR3: CASSLKAFGEQFF. CDR3 DNA: TGTGCTAGCAGCTTAAAGGCCTTCGGTGAGCAGTTCTTC.

This clonotype was found a few times. The V and J genes are TRBV14 and TRBJ2-2, with 12 nucleotides matching TRBD1. J lost 4 bases, V lost 5 bases, and 5 bases had no gene match. Per germline, CDR1 SGHDN and CDR2 FVKESK. The CDR3 spans 16 residues. CDR3 nucleotides: TGTGCCAGCAGCTCGGGGACAGGGGGCGTCACCGGGGAGCTGTTTTTT. Translated, it gives CASSSGTGGVTGELFF.

This clonotype showed up just a few times. The genes are TRBV3-1 and TRBJ2-6, with D perhaps TRBD1 (6 bases). The CDR3 has 16 residues. Germline V lookup: CDR1 LGHDT, CDR2 YNNKEL (reference sequence). Trimming shortened V by 5 bases and J by 0 bases, and 11 bases separated the two germline ends. CDR3 coding DNA: TGTGCCAGCAGCGCCCTAGGGGGCTCTGGGGCCAACGTCCTGACTTTC. Protein: CASSALGGSGANVLTF.

This clonotype was recorded a few times. This chain joins TRBV24-1 and TRBJ2-1; TRBD2 matches 12 bases. CDR1 KGHDR and CDR2 SFDVKD come from the germline V gene. This CDR3 comprises 19 residues. Germline trimming cut 2 bases from V and 4 bases from J; bases unmatched to any gene: 11. CDR3 sequence: CATSDSAWTSGNPYNEQFF. CDR3 coding DNA: TGTGCCACCAGTGATTCGGCTTGGACTAGCGGGAATCCTTACAATGAGCAGTTCTTC.

This clonotype was found a few times. The rearrangement links TRBV20-1 to TRBJ1-6; perhaps TRBD1 as D (5 bases). Germline V gene data show CDR1 as DFQATT and CDR2 as SNEGSKA (reference sequence). Trimming removed 0 bases from V and 4 bases from J, with 10 bases in between. The CDR3 length is 15 residues. CDR3 sequence: CSAREQTDYNSPLHF. CDR3 DNA sequence: TGCAGTGCTAGAGAACAGACAGATTATAATTCACCCCTCCACTTT.

The CDR3 sequence is CAWSLDGGEAFF. The CDR3 DNA follows: TGTGCCTGGAGTTTAGACGGAGGTGAAGCTTTCTTT. This chain connects TRBV30 to TRBJ1-1; no clear D gene. The germline V gene has CDR1 GTSNPN and CDR2 SVGIG (reference sequence). V gave up 2 bases and J gave up 7 bases, with 11 bases separating them. The CDR3 contains 12 residues.

This clonotype came up a few times. The chain combines TRBV7-4 with TRBJ2-3; TRBD2 matches 12 bases. In germline, CDR1 is SGHVT, CDR2 SQSDAQ. The CDR3 contains 16 residues. Trimming removed 5 bases from V and 6 bases from J; junction bases left unmatched: 9. CDR3 sequence reads: CASSTRTSGNGDTQYF. For the CDR3, the DNA is TGTGCCAGCAGCACTAGGACTAGCGGGAATGGGGATACGCAGTATTTT.

This clonotype was recorded many times. The rearrangement links TRBV12-3 or TRBV12-4 to TRBJ1-2; D remains ambiguous. The CDR3 runs to 13 residues. Between the trimmed V and J ends, which lost 5 bases and 1 base, there was a span of 8 bases. The CDR3 DNA reads as TGTGCCAGCAGTCAGACCATTAACTATGGCTACACCTTC. This encodes CASSQTINYGYTF.

In this sample, this clonotype turned up many times. The J gene is TRBJ2-1, the V gene TRBV11-3; the match to TRBD2 covers 9 bases. J gave up 6 bases and V 5 bases, and 8 bases lay outside the gene matches. The CDR3 sequence is 15 residues long. Germline V lookup: CDR1 SGHNT, CDR2 YENEEA. The CDR3 sequence: CASSGGGRAGNEQFF. In nucleotides, the CDR3 is TGTGCCAGCAGCGGTGGCGGGAGGGCGGGCAATGAGCAGTTCTTC.

This rearrangement joins TRBV5-1 to TRBJ2-7, with unresolved D. V was pared by 0 bases and J by 6 bases, with 16 bases between. The CDR3 contains 15 residues. The germline V gene has CDR1 SGHRS and CDR2 YFSETQ. The CDR3 region has the DNA TGCGCCAGCAGCTTGGATGGCGCGTTAAGGGTCGAGCAGTACTTC. Its protein is CASSLDGALRVEQYF.

The chain employs TRBV18 and TRBJ2-6; D possibly corresponds to TRBD2 (5 bases). This CDR3 contains 18 residues. Germline values: CDR1 KGHSH, CDR2 LQKENI. V dropped 2 bases and J dropped 3 bases, with 17 bases sitting between them. This CDR3 reads CASSPRSVGGYGANVLTF. CDR3 sequence (DNA): TGTGCCAGCTCACCAAGGTCAGTAGGAGGTTATGGGGCCAACGTCCTGACTTTC.

The rearrangement uses TRBV11-2 and TRBJ2-5; D may correspond to TRBD1 or TRBD2 (5 bases each). The V gene lost 5 bases and the J gene lost 5 bases, with 18 bases spanning the gap. Germline values: CDR1 SGHAT, CDR2 FQNNGV. The CDR3 is 15 residues long. The CDR3 DNA reads TGTGCCAGCAGCACCGGGACCCCCAGGTTGGAGACCCAGTACTTC. Translating gives CASSTGTPRLETQYF.

This clonotype was seen a few times. The V gene is TRBV10-3, the J gene TRBJ2-3; 10 bases match TRBD2. CDR1 and CDR2 (germline): ENHRY, SYGVKD. J lost 0 bases, V lost 4 bases, and 1 base had no gene match. This CDR3 is built from 15 residues. CDR3 bases: TGTGCCATCAGTGGACTAGCGGGTAGCACAGATACGCAGTATTTT. This sequence encodes CAISGLAGSTDTQYF.

This clonotype occurred many times. The rearrangement uses TRBV20-1 and TRBJ2-7; D gene unclear. CDR3 length: 14 residues. Germline-derived CDR1 and CDR2 are DFQATT and SNEGSKA (reference sequence). Deletions cut 6 bases from V and 4 bases from J, with 19 bases between. The CDR3 DNA is TGCAGTGCGACATCGATCGAGTCGCCTTACGAGCAGTACTTC. It encodes CSATSIESPYEQYF.

The genes are TRBV4-1 and TRBJ1-1; D is unresolved. Trimming stripped 0 bases from V and 4 bases from J, with 6 bases between. CDR3 length equals 13 residues. The germline gives CDR1 MGHRA, CDR2 YSYEKL. The CDR3 region has the DNA TGCGCCAGCAGCCAAGATCGGACCACTGAAGCTTTCTTT. It yields the protein CASSQDRTTEAFF.

This clonotype was detected many times. The chain recombines TRBV7-6 with TRBJ2-1; D tentatively reads TRBD1 or TRBD2 (5 bases each). Per the germline V gene, CDR1 is SGHVS and CDR2 is FNYEAQ. V lost 2 bases and J 6 bases, leaving 17 bases between the germline ends. The CDR3 totals 16 residues. CDR3 region: CASSLSPGGGVNEQFF. The CDR3 bases are TGTGCCAGCAGCTTAAGCCCTGGTGGGGGAGTCAATGAGCAGTTCTTC. Combining the CDR3 with reference TRBV7-6 and TRBJ2-1 gives the whole variable domain GAGVSQSPRYKVTKRGQDVALRCDPISGHVSLYWYRQALGQGPEFLTYFNYEAQQDKSGLPNDRFSAERPEGSISTLTIQRTEQRDSAMYRCASSLSPGGGVNEQFFGPGTRLTVL.